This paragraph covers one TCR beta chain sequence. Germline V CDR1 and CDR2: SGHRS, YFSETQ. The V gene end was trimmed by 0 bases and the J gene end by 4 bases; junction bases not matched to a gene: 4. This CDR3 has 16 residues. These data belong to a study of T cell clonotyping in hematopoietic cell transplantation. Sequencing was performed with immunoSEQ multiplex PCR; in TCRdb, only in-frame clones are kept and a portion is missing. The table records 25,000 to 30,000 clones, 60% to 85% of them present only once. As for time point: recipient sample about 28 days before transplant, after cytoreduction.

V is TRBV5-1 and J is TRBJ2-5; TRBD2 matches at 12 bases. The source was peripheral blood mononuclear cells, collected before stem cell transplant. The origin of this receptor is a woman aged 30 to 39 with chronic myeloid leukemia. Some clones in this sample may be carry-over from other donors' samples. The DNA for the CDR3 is TGCGCCAGCAGCTTGGGGACTAGCGGGGTTGGAGAGACCCAGTACTTC. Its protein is CASSLGTSGVGETQYF. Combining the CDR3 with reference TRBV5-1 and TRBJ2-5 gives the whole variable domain KAGVTQTPRYLIKTRGQQVTLSCSPISGHRSVSWYQQTPGQGLQFLFEYFSETQRNKGNFPGRFSGRQFSNSRSEMNVSTLELGDSALYLCASSLGTSGVGETQYFGPGTRLLVL.